This TCR beta chain was captured by sequencing in a study of cytomegalovirus exposure and HLA in healthy donors (TCRdb year 2017). Study-wide context: In an earlier analysis of approximately 640 of the donors, 276 Gb of sequence data and 95 million to 130 million unique TCR beta sequences from approximately 180 million T cells were reported. Among roughly 400 genotyped donors of the cohort, an average of around 240,000 unique TCR beta nucleotide sequences was sequenced per donor, of which roughly 17% were non-productive. Donor age, sex, ethnicity and CMV serostatus were collected together with the repertoire data. Both class I and class II loci were covered by HLA typing, at four-digit resolution. Of the 398 genotyped donors, 65% to 90% fell in the genetic ancestry cluster associated with self-reported Caucasian donors. All discovery cohort repertoires had been generated on a single sequencing platform. In an earlier analysis of 500 to 650 of the donors, high-throughput TCR beta sequencing was used to judge whether each TCR beta V gene segment behaved as functional or pseudogenic. To study patterns of TCR occurrence, a later analysis re-analyzed previously published TCR beta repertoires from 600 to 750 donors and added high-resolution HLA genotyping. The study aimed to test whether cataloging public T cell receptors could reveal signatures of past pathogen exposure. Typing coverage varied by locus: roughly 629-640 donors for A, B, C, DRB1 and DQB1; some 520 for DQA1; about 570 for DPA1; approximately 490 for DPB1. Besides the first cohort of some 670 subjects, a separate validation cohort made up of over 95 different subjects was used. A later genetic analysis used genome-wide SNP genotypes for about 55% of the 666 donors, treating that subset as a discovery cohort. The study combined high-throughput TCR immunosequencing, statistical association of individual TCRs with disease status, and machine learning to predict cytomegalovirus infection status. Several DR-DQ haplotypes were handled as single units for association and clustering because linkage in the cohort was strong. The T cell repertoires of several hundred subjects were profiled by immunosequencing and related to cytomegalovirus serostatus. The later analysis used no new phenotypic data to find candidate immune exposures, relying instead on TCR beta sequences and their occurrence across donors. An early release that covered more than 550 HLA-typed donors contained around 300 gigabases of sequencing data and 85 million to 100 million unique TCR sequences. The paper's findings and limits, for the study overall: The authors suggested that the approach could potentially be generalized to other disease states and immunological phenotypes. Several of the top co-occurrence clusters appeared to be linked to parvovirus B19, influenza, CMV and Epstein-Barr virus, according to a later analysis. The classifier was reported to diagnose cytomegalovirus status with high specificity and sensitivity in both the original cohort and the validation cohort. In a later genetic analysis, fewer N-insertions in productive TCRs were reported among donors in an Asian-associated ancestry cluster than the roughly 670-donor mean. Roughly uniform sequencing depth across donors was assumed in presence/absence analyses, although this assumption may not hold. In an earlier analysis of 450 to 750 of the donors, most TCR beta V segments appeared in productive rearrangements about 87% or about 30% of the time, broadly matching IMGT annotations. A cluster of highly shared sequence variants was judged likely to be a technical artifact of the sequencing pipeline. The cohort was sequenced for TCR beta chains only, and without alpha or paired-chain data the features that could be detected were limited. Most TCR sequences were seen in very few donors, while some public TCRs were found in many individuals. A further reported finding was that TCR beta sequences accurately predicted the HLA-A and HLA-B alleles for most subjects in the first cohort. Compared with equally common non-associated chains, HLA-associated TCR beta chains in a later analysis were more clonally expanded and had lower generation probabilities. Correlated functional status among segregating V segments might be attributable to linkage disequilibrium, but an unknown experimental factor could not be ruled out. Because some donors lacked HLA typing at each locus, the association tests relied only on the typed subset. Assigning TCR associations to individual alleles was difficult when HLA alleles, especially DR and DQ, strongly co-occurred. According to a later analysis, most CMV-associated TCR beta chains appeared to be HLA-restricted, and the HLA associations seemed to be driven largely by CMV exposure. About 17 rarely observed V segments, including chromosome 9 orphons, were excluded from the earlier analysis of a few hundred of the donors because counts were too low. In vitro tests confirmed that a few of the cytomegalovirus-associated TCR beta chains recognize cytomegalovirus antigens. Because the 87-base-pair reads could not distinguish some IMGT-functional V segments, including TRBV6-2 and TRBV6-3, those segments were excluded. In a later analysis, the rate of TCR association differed among HLA loci, with DRB1 alleles having the most associated TCRs and HLA-C alleles having the fewest. The study listed 170 or so TCR beta chains as associated with cytomegalovirus. A later genetic analysis associated a missense DCLRE1C variant with V-gene and J-gene trimming of TCR beta chains, and an independent cohort replicated the association. Immune exposure information for the cohort was limited to CMV serostatus. At a false discovery rate of 0.05, a later analysis linked around 15,000 TCR beta sequences to specific HLA alleles.

The library came from the immunoSEQ multiplex PCR assay. For the multiplex PCR, a mixture combining 60 forward primers for TCR Vbeta segments and 13 reverse primers for TCR Jbeta segments was used. The CDR3 region of rearranged TCR beta genes was amplified from genomic DNA by a multiplex PCR assay. The Illumina HiSeq System was used to sequence the amplified TCR beta libraries as 87-base-pair reads. Turning to the authors' computational methods: In a later analysis, tens of millions of unique TCR beta chains were counted across the 500 to 700 repertoires, and roughly 11 million of these chains were shared by at least two donors. Raw reads were error-corrected and collapsed into unique sequences with a nearest-neighbor algorithm that merged closely related sequences to remove PCR and sequencing errors. CDR3 sequences were aligned to IMGT reference sequences to assign V, D and J gene segments. For a sequence to be retained, a match of at least six nucleotides was required to both a V gene segment and a J gene segment. A rearrangement counted as productive if the CDR3 had no stop codons and remained in frame with V and J, and every other rearrangement counted as non-productive. Following IMGT convention, CDR3 was defined as the stretch from the second conserved V-encoded cysteine to the conserved J-encoded phenylalanine. The earlier analysis of about 570 of the donors excluded any sequence lacking an unambiguous match to a single V gene segment. In an earlier analysis of 587 of the donors, V segments were called functional above 56.7% productive rearrangements and were called segregating when the between-donor standard deviation exceeded 5%. A statistical classification framework was developed to diagnose cytomegalovirus status using the catalog of TCR beta chain sequences. V and J gene assignment, in a later analysis, came from comparing TCR nucleotide sequences with IMGT/GENE-DB human TR gene sequences. Using the TCRdist pipeline, a later analysis assigned CDR3 sequences along with most-parsimonious VDJ recombination scenarios. A later analysis defined each TCR beta chain by its CDR3 amino acid sequence plus V-gene family, and excluded reads lacking a unique V-gene family. A later analysis removed roughly 590 highly shared, low-generation-probability nucleotide sequences to deal with suspected cross-contamination and a sequencing artifact. A later analysis calculated a clonal expansion index for each public chain from normalized within-repertoire ranks of inferred template counts. A later analysis computed generation probabilities with a VDJ recombination model fitted to out-of-frame rearrangements, and checked the results against IGoR. A later analysis scored TCR-TCR, TCR-HLA and TCR-CMV co-occurrence with hypergeometric tests, applying a repertoire-size bias correction to TCR pairs. To estimate false discovery rates, a later analysis permuted the HLA or CMV assignments 20 times. A later analysis grouped co-occurring TCRs with DBSCAN, adding TCRdist sequence similarity when clustering within HLA-allele-positive subsets. Repertoires with fewer than 30,000 or more than 120,000 public chains, plus five repertoires with anomalous nucleotide sharing, were excluded from co-occurrence clustering. TCRdb carries this immuneACCESS record with in-frame sequences only. Its versions omit some clonotypes, under half of them owing to an unresolved V gene in the studies checked, with the rest unexplained. V and J calls and clone size come straight from that table; D and trimming were deduced from the DNA. Here the sample has under 150,000 clones; roughly 70% occur a single time. The ten largest account for roughly 3% of the sample.

Of note for this clone: Its target antigen remains unknown. There are no base qualities to consult, and no much larger clone falls within one base.

The CDR3, cysteine through phenylalanine, is 16 amino acids long. Here the CDR3 DNA is all that survives: 48 bases in frame from base 1. CDR1 and CDR2 are drawn from the germline V gene: LGHNA, YNFKEQ. Trimming takes 1 base from V and 2 bases from J, and the germline ends sit 14 bases apart. The cohort consisted of approximately 670 healthy bone marrow donors. Cohort members were all nominally healthy when sampled, although unrecorded immune exposures were likely present. The donor was CMV seronegative and was included in the group of 352 seronegative cohort members. Every donor gave a peripheral blood sample, and the peripheral blood mononuclear cells from that sample were used for TCR beta sequencing. Genomic DNA extraction from the blood cell samples was performed with the Qiagen DNeasy Blood Extraction Kit.

Sequenced material: PBMCs. The chain was built from TRBV4-2 and TRBJ1-1; TRBD1 is perhaps the D gene, given 6 matching bases. This TCR was recovered from a man aged 30 to 45 in good health and CMV-seronegative. In nucleotides, the sequence is TGTGCCAGCAGCCAAGGGGCAGGGGAATTTAACACTGAAGCTTTCTTT. Its protein product is CASSQGAGEFNTEAFF.